The entry below gives a single T cell receptor beta chain sequence along with its context. Repertoires were generated with immunoSEQ multiplex PCR, while TCRdb's copy carries only in-frame clones and drops some. The sample contains about 12,000 clones, 65% to 85% of which appear only once. The data stem from a study of T cells after somatic rescue of genetic block. The CDR3 totals 14 residues. Trimming cost V 1 base and J 4 bases, with 8 bases left between them. Germline loops: CDR1 SGHAT, CDR2 FQDESV (reference sequence). The TCR originated in a boy between 10 and 17 years old. The chain carries TRBV11-1 and TRBJ2-1, with D possibly matching TRBD1 (5 bases). The sequenced material came from peripheral blood mononuclear cells (PBMCs). The CDR3 here is CASSLGTLYNEQFF. DNA for the CDR3: TGTGCCAGCAGCTTAGGGACACTATACAATGAGCAGTTCTTC.